One and the same sample provided the 15 T cell receptor beta chains below, sequenced in a study of T cells in Graves' hyperthyroidism and ophthalmopathy. Amplified TCR beta CDR3 regions came from RNA transcripts. The TCR CDR3 was amplified in a first-round RT-PCR using the HTBI primer set. Via MiXCR, TCRdb re-called the multiplex PCR reads, giving one row per CDR3 protein. The sample lists some 650,000 distinct CDR3 sequences; about 16% were seen once. The sequenced sample consisted of blood. The receptors shown here come from a woman aged 40 to 49 with Graves' ophthalmopathy.

V and J are TRBV12-3 or TRBV12-4 and TRBJ1-4; tentatively, D is TRBD1 (6 bases). Trimming took off 5 bases at V and 7 bases at J, with 23 bases between the two ends. This CDR3 spans 17 amino acids. DNA of the CDR3: TGTGCCAGCAGTCGCTCCTCGCCGGGGGCTGACCTTGAAAAACTGTTTTTT. This gives the protein CASSRSSPGADLEKLFF.

The chain carries TRBV5-1 and TRBJ2-1; a weak D match, TRBD2 (6 bases). Germline V gene lookup returns CDR1 SGHRS and CDR2 YFSETQ. This CDR3 is 15 amino acids long. V was clipped by 6 bases and J by 4 bases, with 17 bases between them. CDR3 nucleotides: TGCGCCAGCACTGGGGAGAGGGGACTTTACAATGAGCAGTTCTTC. It is translated as CASTGERGLYNEQFF. The whole variable domain, filled in from reference TRBV5-1 and TRBJ2-1, reads KAGVTQTPRYLIKTRGQQVTLSCSPISGHRSVSWYQQTPGQGLQFLFEYFSETQRNKGNFPGRFSGRQFSNSRSEMNVSTLELGDSALYLCASTGERGLYNEQFFGPGTRLTVL.

This clonotype was picked up many times. The rearrangement joins TRBV3-1 to TRBJ2-7; D gene ambiguous. This CDR3 has 15 residues. CDR1 is LGHDT, CDR2 YNNKEL, per germline (reference sequence). The V end was cut by 1 base, the J end by 1 base, with 11 bases between. CDR3 sequence (DNA): TGTGCCAGCAGCCAAGGACACCTTTCTTCCTACGAGCAGTACTTC. This codes for CASSQGHLSSYEQYF.

This clonotype was picked up many times. DNA of the CDR3: TGTGCCATCAGTGAGGGGGCAGGCAGGCTTTCCTACGAGCAGTACTTC. It is translated as CAISEGAGRLSYEQYF. The chain carries TRBV10-3 and TRBJ2-7; D may be TRBD1 (5 bases). The V gene's germline CDR1 is ENHRY and CDR2 SYGVKD. This CDR3 has 16 amino acids. Trimming removed 2 bases from V and 1 base from J, with 15 bases in between.

This clonotype came up a few times. This rearrangement joins TRBV7-3 to TRBJ2-5; unclear D gene. Germline V gives CDR1 SGHTA, CDR2 FQGTGA. This CDR3 has 14 amino acids. V lost 2 bases to trimming and J lost 0 bases, with 7 bases between them. The DNA for the CDR3 is TGTGCCAGCAGCTTAGGACCTGACCAAGAGACCCAGTACTTC. Encoded protein: CASSLGPDQETQYF.

This sequence joins TRBV6-1 and TRBJ2-1; TRBD2 matches 7 bases. V trimming: 8 bases; J trimming: 3 bases; junction bases outside the gene matches: 16. The CDR3 loop spans 17 amino acids. The germline V gene encodes CDR1 MNHNS and CDR2 SASEGT. In DNA, the CDR3 is TGTGCCAGCTCACTCCCACGCCGACTAGCAGTCTACAATGAGCAGTTCTTC. It is translated as CASSLPRRLAVYNEQFF.

This clonotype has more than one count but fewer than ten. The chain joins TRBV5-6 to TRBJ1-6; TRBD1 is a possible D gene (5 bases). This CDR3 has 15 residues. V lost 2 bases and J lost 8, with 14 bases in between. The germline gives CDR1 SGHDT, CDR2 YYEEEE. The CDR3 here is CASSFGRGPDSPLHF. CDR3 sequence (DNA): TGTGCCAGCAGCTTCGGAAGGGGCCCAGATTCACCCCTCCACTTT.

The chain carries TRBV6-2 or TRBV6-3 and TRBJ2-5; 14 bases line up with TRBD2. The CDR3 spans 18 residues. Germline values: CDR1 MNHEY, CDR2 SVGEGT. Trimming removed 2 bases from V and 5 bases from J; junction bases left unmatched: 10. The DNA for the CDR3 is TGTGCCAGCAGTTACGGGGGGACTAGCGGGAGTTGGGGTGAGACCCAGTACTTC. This gives the protein CASSYGGTSGSWGETQYF.

In this sample, this clonotype turned up many times. The genes are TRBV12-5 and TRBJ2-1; D is uncertain. Trimming took 4 bases from V and 0 from J, leaving 13 bases between them. CDR3 length: 16 residues. The germline V gene has CDR1 LGHNT and CDR2 FRNRAP. The CDR3 region is CASGSSQHVSYNEQFF. The CDR3 nucleotides read TGTGCTAGTGGTTCCTCTCAACACGTCTCCTACAATGAGCAGTTCTTC.

This clonotype was seen more than once but under ten times. This chain joins TRBV6-1 and TRBJ1-2; 8 nucleotides agree with TRBD1. Germline CDR1 reads MNHNS; CDR2 reads SASEGT. V dropped 9 bases and J dropped 8; count of bases not matched to a gene: 14. There are 14 residues in the CDR3. The CDR3 region is CASTGGVEGFGYTF. CDR3 coding DNA: TGTGCCAGTACAGGGGGGGTGGAAGGGTTCGGCTACACCTTC.

This clonotype was detected a few times. This sequence joins TRBV5-1 and TRBJ2-7; D might be TRBD2 (5 bases). V was cut by 4 bases and J by 0 bases, with 14 bases left in between. Germline V gene sequence: CDR1 SGHRS, CDR2 YFSETQ. The CDR3 totals 15 residues. CDR3 residues: CASSPPEVSSYEQYF. The DNA of the CDR3 is TGCGCCAGCAGCCCCCCGGAGGTAAGCTCCTACGAGCAGTACTTC.

Turning to this clonotype: A much larger clone sits a single nucleotide away, making a read error possible. CDR3 residues: CASSLKLPNTEELFF. Written as DNA, the CDR3 is TGTGCCAGCAGTTTAAAACTGCCGAACACCGAGGAGCTGTTTTTT. This chain joins TRBV12-3 or TRBV12-4 and TRBJ2-2, with D hard to call. This CDR3 has 15 residues.

The chain has TRBV11-2 and TRBJ1-4; D gene unclear. CDR3 length equals 14 residues. V was trimmed by 5 bases and J by 3 bases, leaving 10 bases between them. Germline CDR1 reads SGHAT; CDR2 reads FQNNGV. The CDR3 here is CASSPSVANEKLFF. As DNA, the CDR3 is TGTGCCAGCAGCCCCTCCGTGGCTAATGAAAAACTGTTTTTT.

This clonotype was observed at least ten times. The V and J genes are TRBV28 and TRBJ2-1, with a weak D call TRBD2 (6 bases). CDR1 MDHEN and CDR2 SYDVKM come from the germline V gene. The CDR3 is 12 residues long. Trimming cost V 7 bases and J 9 bases, with 13 bases left between them. CDR3 coding DNA: TGTGCCAGCAACCCTCGGCGGGGTGAGCAGTTCTTC. Translated: CASNPRRGEQFF.

This clonotype was counted many times. The chain recombines TRBV3-1 with TRBJ1-2, with a tentative D call TRBD1 (6 bases). The CDR3 runs to 14 residues. The germline V gene has CDR1 LGHDT and CDR2 YNNKEL (reference sequence). Trimming cost V 4 bases and J 5 bases, with 14 bases left between them. CDR3 bases: TGTGCCAGCAGCCCTCAGGGGTTTGGGTATGGCTACACCTTC. Encoded protein: CASSPQGFGYGYTF. The full variable domain, its missing parts supplied by reference TRBV3-1 and TRBJ1-2, is DTAVSQTPKYLVTQMGNDKSIKCEQNLGHDTMYWYKQDSKKFLKIMFSYNNKELIINETVPNRFSPKSPDKAHLNLHINSLELGDSAVYFCASSPQGFGYGYTFGSGTRLTVV.